This entry concerns a single TCR beta chain. Its specificity is unknown. This sample was taken from a study of cytomegalovirus exposure and HLA in healthy donors. The CDR3 runs 16 residues. Germline V gives CDR1 SGHTA, CDR2 FQGNSA. Trimming removed 1 base from V and 7 bases from J; junction bases left unmatched: 12. Repertoires were generated with immunoSEQ multiplex PCR, while TCRdb's copy carries only in-frame clones and drops some. The table lists some 44,000 clones, about 93% of them singletons. Study-level points and caveats: The investigators catalogued under 200 TCR beta chains as cytomegalovirus-associated.

The receptor's source is a man younger than 35 in good health and CMV-seronegative. The chain links TRBV7-2 to TRBJ2-5; 7 bases fit TRBD2. Sequenced input: PBMCs. The CDR3 is CASSLGLGGGPGTQYF. Here the CDR3 DNA reads TGTGCCAGCAGCTTAGGGCTCGGCGGGGGTCCGGGGACCCAGTACTTC.